Listed below are T cell receptor beta chains from one sample, sequenced in a study of blood T cell repertoires in COVID-19. Clones were sequenced by immunoSEQ multiplex PCR, and TCRdb holds only the in-frame ones, with some missing. The sample lists approximately 140,000 clones, about 86% occurring once. The sample was PBMCs or T cells enriched from blood (not recorded which). The receptors stem from a woman aged 50 to 60 who had recovered from COVID-19. Both conserved end residues are part of each CDR3.

j_call	v_call	cdr3_aa
TRBJ1-4	TRBV28	CASSFWGQNEKLFF
TRBJ1-2	TRBV4-1	CASSQDSSGVANYGYTF
TRBJ2-7	TRBV27	CASSLSGQHYEQYF
TRBJ1-4	TRBV15	CATSRSRQGNEKLFF
TRBJ1-2	TRBV6-5	CASSATGVRYGYTF
TRBJ2-3	TRBV5-6	CASSLGLAGDTQYF
TRBJ1-1	TRBV6-5	CASRVKVEGTEAFF
TRBJ2-1	TRBV11-2	CASSLVLGVNEQFF
TRBJ1-5	TRBV7-9	CASSLASYSNQPQHF
TRBJ2-5	TRBV27	CASSLRGSGGQETQYF
TRBJ2-1	TRBV27	CASSLSAGGITYNEQFF
TRBJ2-2	TRBV3-1/TRBV3-2	CASSQARAGTGELFF
TRBJ1-5	TRBV30	CAWSVGQGSGTKHF
TRBJ1-2	TRBV29-1	CSVMAPLGGYGYTF
TRBJ1-4	TRBV9	CASSLGGSEKLFF
TRBJ1-1	TRBV7-8	CASSPGQAKGNTEAFF
TRBJ2-3	TRBV5-6	CASSSLRADTQYF
TRBJ1-4	TRBV27	CASSLWAGGAGETNEKLFF
TRBJ2-3	TRBV7-2	CASSGLAGARTDTQYF
TRBJ2-1	TRBV5-1	CASSEDGGVYNEQFF
TRBJ2-5	TRBV9	CASSVGPTSGGYQETQYF
TRBJ1-6	TRBV6-1	CASSEVGSSYNSPLHF
TRBJ2-1	TRBV20-1	CSGTKMGEQFF
TRBJ1-4	TRBV7-8	CASSLGAAPNEKLFF
TRBJ1-2	TRBV19	CASIAGGNYGYTF
TRBJ2-7	TRBV19	CASSPRDTYSYEQYF
TRBJ1-2	TRBV5-6	CASSPPTRTGADGYTF
TRBJ2-3	TRBV4-2	CASSQVGAGADTQYF
TRBJ2-1	TRBV10-3	CAITKDREGEQFF
TRBJ1-5	TRBV28	CASSRDIGMYSNQPQHF
TRBJ2-7	TRBV10-3	CATGITYEQYF
TRBJ2-1	TRBV6-5	CASRYTANEQFF
TRBJ1-1	TRBV6-5	CASREIGDGRVGAFF
TRBJ2-5	TRBV5-1	CASRGGGGETQYF
TRBJ2-4	TRBV4-3	CASSQDTGSGAKNIQYF
TRBJ2-7	TRBV5-6	CASSLAGTGYHEQYF
TRBJ2-4	TRBV3-1/TRBV3-2	CASSQTRGQDLKNIQYF
TRBJ2-1	TRBV12-5	CASDVRDTGGNEQFF
TRBJ2-7	TRBV4-1	CASSQGMTGRSYEQYF
TRBJ1-6	TRBV11-2	CASSLSSSYNSPLHF
TRBJ1-2	TRBV25-1	CASVRDRDSGYTF
TRBJ2-3	TRBV7-6	CASSLKRVRDTQYF
TRBJ1-1	TRBV11-2	CASSLDLGRGLTEAFF
TRBJ1-2	TRBV12-3/TRBV12-4	CASSGQPYYGYTF
TRBJ2-6	TRBV28	CASSPRGGANVLTF
TRBJ1-1	TRBV11-2	CASLRGGVKGRMNTEAFF
TRBJ1-6	TRBV2	CASSGAGRSNSPLHF
TRBJ1-1	TRBV3-1/TRBV3-2	CASSQDRGSEAFF
TRBJ1-2	TRBV5-4	CASSLGGANYGYTF
TRBJ1-1	TRBV2	CASSVGQGNTEAFF
TRBJ1-2	TRBV2	CASSFQGFGYTF
TRBJ2-7	TRBV10-1	CATQTGEAYEQYF
TRBJ1-2	TRBV19	CASSSGSVTGGYTF
TRBJ2-1	TRBV19	CASSPLAGFANEQFF
TRBJ2-3	TRBV2	CASSASAGSTDTQYF
TRBJ2-5	TRBV4-1	CASSQVLAGGLGQETQYF
TRBJ1-1	TRBV2	CASMPQGALNTEAFF